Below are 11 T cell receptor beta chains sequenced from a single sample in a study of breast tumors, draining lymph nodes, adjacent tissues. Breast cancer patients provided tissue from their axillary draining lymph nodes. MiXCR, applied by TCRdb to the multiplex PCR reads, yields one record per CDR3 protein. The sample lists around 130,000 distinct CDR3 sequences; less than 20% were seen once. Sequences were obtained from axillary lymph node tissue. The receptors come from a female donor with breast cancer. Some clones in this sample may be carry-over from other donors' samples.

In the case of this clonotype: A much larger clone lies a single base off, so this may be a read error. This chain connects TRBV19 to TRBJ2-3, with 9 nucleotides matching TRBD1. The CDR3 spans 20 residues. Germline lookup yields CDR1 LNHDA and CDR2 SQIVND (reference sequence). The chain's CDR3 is CASLPPDYTAGTGFPDTRYF. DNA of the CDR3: TGTGCCAGTCTTCCCCCGGACTATACCGCGGGGACAGGGTTTCCAGATACGCGGTATTTT.

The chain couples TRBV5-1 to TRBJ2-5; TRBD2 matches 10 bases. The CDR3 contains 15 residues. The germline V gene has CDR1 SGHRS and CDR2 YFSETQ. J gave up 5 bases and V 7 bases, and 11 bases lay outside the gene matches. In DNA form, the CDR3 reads TGCGCCAGCCAGCTTCTCCTAGCGGGAGAGGAGACCCAGTACTTC. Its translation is CASQLLLAGEETQYF.

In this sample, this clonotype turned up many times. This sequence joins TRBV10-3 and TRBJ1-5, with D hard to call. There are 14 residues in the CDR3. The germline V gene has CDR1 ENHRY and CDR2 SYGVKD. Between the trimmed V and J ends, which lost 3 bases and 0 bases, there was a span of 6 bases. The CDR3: CAISEQYSNQPQHF. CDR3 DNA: TGTGCCATCAGTGAACAGTATAGCAATCAGCCCCAGCATTTT.

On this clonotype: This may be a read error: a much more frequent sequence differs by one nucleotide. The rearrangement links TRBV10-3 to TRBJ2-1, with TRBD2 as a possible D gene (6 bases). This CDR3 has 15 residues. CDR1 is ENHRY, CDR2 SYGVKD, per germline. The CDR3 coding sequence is TGTGCCATCAGTGACCGGGACTCCAACACCCATGAGCAGCTCTTC. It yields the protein CAISDRDSNTHEQLF.

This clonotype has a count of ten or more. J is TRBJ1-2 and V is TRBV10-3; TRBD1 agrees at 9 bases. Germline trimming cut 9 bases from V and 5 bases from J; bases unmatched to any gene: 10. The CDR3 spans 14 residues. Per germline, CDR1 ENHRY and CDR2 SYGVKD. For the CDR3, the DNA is TGTGCCATTCTTCCGGGACAGGGTGAGTATGGCTACACCTTC. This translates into CAILPGQGEYGYTF.

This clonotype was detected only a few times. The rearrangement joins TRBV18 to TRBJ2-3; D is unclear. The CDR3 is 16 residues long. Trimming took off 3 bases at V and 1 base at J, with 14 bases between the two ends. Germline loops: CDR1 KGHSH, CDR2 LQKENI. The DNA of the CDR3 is TGTGCCAGCTCACCTACATTGAAGGACGGCACAGATACGCAGTATTTT. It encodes CASSPTLKDGTDTQYF. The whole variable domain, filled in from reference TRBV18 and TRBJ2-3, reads NAGVMQNPRHLVRRRGQEARLRCSPMKGHSHVYWYRQLPEEGLKFMVYLQKENIIDESGMPKERFSAEFPKEGPSILRIQQVVRGDSAAYFCASSPTLKDGTDTQYFGPGTRLTVL.

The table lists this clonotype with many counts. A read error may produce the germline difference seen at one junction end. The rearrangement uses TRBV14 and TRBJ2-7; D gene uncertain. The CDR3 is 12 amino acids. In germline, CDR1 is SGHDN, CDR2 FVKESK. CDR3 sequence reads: CASSQRSSEQYF. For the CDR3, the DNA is TGTGCCAGCAGCCAACGGTCCTCCGAGCAGTACTTC.

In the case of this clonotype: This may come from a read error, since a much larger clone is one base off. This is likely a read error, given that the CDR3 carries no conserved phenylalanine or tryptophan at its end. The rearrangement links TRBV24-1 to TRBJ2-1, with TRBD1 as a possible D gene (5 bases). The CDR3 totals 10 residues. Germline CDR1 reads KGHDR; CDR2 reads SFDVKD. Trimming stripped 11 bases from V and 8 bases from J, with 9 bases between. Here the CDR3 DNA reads TGTGCCAGGACATGCCATGAGCAGTTCCTC. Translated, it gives CARTCHEQFL.

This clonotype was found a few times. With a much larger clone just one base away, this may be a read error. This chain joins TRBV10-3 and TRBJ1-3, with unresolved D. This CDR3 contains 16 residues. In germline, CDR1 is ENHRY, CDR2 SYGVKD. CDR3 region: CAISEAVVSSENTIYF. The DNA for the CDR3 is TGTGCCATCAGTGAAGCAGTGGTCTCCTCTGAAAACACCATATATTTT.

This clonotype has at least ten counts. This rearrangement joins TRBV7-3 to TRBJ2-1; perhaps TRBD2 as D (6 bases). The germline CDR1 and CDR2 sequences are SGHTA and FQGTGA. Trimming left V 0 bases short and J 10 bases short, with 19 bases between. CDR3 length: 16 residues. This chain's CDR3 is CASSLTASDGFGEQFF. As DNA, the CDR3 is TGTGCCAGCAGCTTAACGGCTAGCGACGGTTTTGGGGAGCAGTTCTTC.

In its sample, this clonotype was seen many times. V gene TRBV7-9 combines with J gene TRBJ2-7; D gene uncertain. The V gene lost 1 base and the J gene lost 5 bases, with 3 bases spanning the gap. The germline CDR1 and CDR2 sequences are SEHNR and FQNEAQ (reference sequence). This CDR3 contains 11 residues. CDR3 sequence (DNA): TGTGCCAGCAGCTTAGACCACGAGCAGTACTTC. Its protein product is CASSLDHEQYF.